This TCR beta chain was observed in a study of blood T cell repertoires in COVID-19. Across the whole study: The samples span acute and convalescent COVID-19 from the United States, Italy and Spain. PBMCs, B-cell-depleted T cells, or T cells were the source of the cDNA or gDNA that made up the material.

Deletions cut 5 bases from V and 2 bases from J, with 22 bases between. The CDR3 totals 17 residues. Per the germline V gene, CDR1 is SGHTS and CDR2 is YDEGEE. Authors' processing steps: Amplification of reference gene primers was used by the study to estimate nucleated cell counts. Using immunoSEQ multiplex PCR, the repertoire was profiled, and TCRdb retains in-frame clones only, with some absent. V, J and clone size are those of that table, while D and trimming were read from the DNA. The sample gives fewer than 400,000 clones, about 88% of which show up once; about 2.9% is in the top ten. This clone occurred once.

This TCR derives from a human donor in a cohort sampled during active COVID-19. The V and J genes are TRBV5-8 and TRBJ1-2; D is perhaps TRBD1 (6 bases). Sequencing input: peripheral blood. CDR3 region: CASSRSIRGLANYGYTF. CDR3 in DNA: TGTGCCAGCAGTCGTAGTATCAGGGGCCTGGCGAACTATGGCTACACCTTC.